These 8 T cell receptor beta chains came from one sample sequenced in a study of T cell responses to AZD1222 COVID-19 vaccine. Libraries were prepared by immunoSEQ multiplex PCR; TCRdb keeps only in-frame clonotypes and omits some of them. The repertoire holds about 42,000 clones, with approximately 88% as singletons. Sequenced here: peripheral blood, sampled 28 days after the second AZD1222 dose. The receptor source for this set is an adult who received the AZD1222 COVID-19 vaccine.

This clone appeared a few times. The CDR3 is CASSRAQGNYGYTF. The CDR3 DNA is TGTGCCAGCAGCCGGGCCCAGGGGAACTATGGCTACACCTTC. V is TRBV3-1 (or the pseudogene TRBV3-2) and J is TRBJ1-2; TRBD1 is a possible D gene (6 bases). The CDR3 contains 14 residues. Deletions cut 4 bases from V and 2 bases from J, with 11 bases between. Germline values: CDR1 LGHDT, CDR2 YNNKEL (reference sequence).

Concerning this clone itself: A junction boundary mismatches the germline segment, possibly from a read error. The V and J genes are TRBV7-7 and TRBJ2-2; TRBD1 might be the D (6 bases). Germline V gene data show CDR1 as SSHAT and CDR2 as FNYEAQ (reference sequence). There are 15 residues in the CDR3. The CDR3 loop is CASSFTTQGAGELFF. The CDR3, as DNA: TGTGCTAGCAGCTTTACTACACAGGGAGCCGGGGAGCTGTTTTTT.

CDR3 region: CASKQGSSYNEQFF. CDR3 DNA sequence: TGTGCCAGTAAGCAGGGCAGCTCCTACAATGAGCAGTTCTTC. The chain joins TRBV19 to TRBJ2-1; tentative D call: TRBD1 (5 bases). The ends were cut back, 7 bases at V and 0 bases at J, with 10 bases in the middle. The CDR3 runs 14 residues. Germline assignment: CDR1 LNHDA and CDR2 SQIVND (reference sequence).

This chain links TRBV29-1 with TRBJ1-1; no definite D call. Germline CDR1 and CDR2: SQVTM and ANQGSEA. Trimming took 6 bases from V and 1 from J, leaving 6 bases between them. The CDR3 has 11 residues. CDR3 sequence (DNA): TGCAGCGTGTTCTCGAACACTGAAGCTTTCTTT. Its translation: CSVFSNTEAFF.

The chain combines TRBV28 with TRBJ1-2, with D tentatively TRBD1 (6 bases). Germline assignment: CDR1 MDHEN and CDR2 SYDVKM. CDR3 length equals 14 residues. Between the trimmed V and J ends, which lost 7 bases and 6 bases, there was a span of 18 bases. The CDR3, as DNA: TGTGCCAGCATTGGGGGCGTCCCTCGGCATGGCTACACCTTC. Translating gives CASIGGVPRHGYTF.

The chain carries TRBV28 and TRBJ2-5; TRBD2 matches 10 bases. Unmatched junction bases numbered 5, after V lost 5 bases and J lost 5 bases. The CDR3 covers 14 residues. Germline CDR1 and CDR2: MDHEN and SYDVKM. The DNA for the CDR3 is TGTGCCAGCAGTAGCGGGGGGGTCTCGGAGACCCAGTACTTC. As protein: CASSSGGVSETQYF.

This clone was seen once. J is TRBJ2-7 and V is TRBV7-6; a weak D match, TRBD2 (5 bases). Trimming removed 1 base from V and 4 bases from J, with 14 bases in between. The CDR3 sequence is 15 residues long. CDR1 and CDR2 (germline): SGHVS, FNYEAQ. The CDR3 region has the DNA TGTGCCAGCAGCTTAGTTCTAGGTTCGGGGTACGAGCAGTACTTC. Protein sequence: CASSLVLGSGYEQYF. The full variable domain, completed using reference TRBV7-6 and TRBJ2-7, is GAGVSQSPRYKVTKRGQDVALRCDPISGHVSLYWYRQALGQGPEFLTYFNYEAQQDKSGLPNDRFSAERPEGSISTLTIQRTEQRDSAMYRCASSLVLGSGYEQYFGPGTRLTVT.

The count of this clone is one. The rearrangement joins TRBV5-1 to TRBJ1-3; D remains ambiguous. Trimming took off 0 bases at V and 4 bases at J, with 14 bases between the two ends. Germline CDR1 and CDR2: SGHRS and YFSETQ. The CDR3 consists of 16 residues. The CDR3 protein is CASSLEGSRLGNTIYF. DNA for the CDR3: TGCGCCAGCAGCTTGGAGGGCAGTAGACTAGGAAACACCATATATTTT.